The source of this TCR beta chain is a study of regulatory T cells in long-lasting Graves disease. Trimming pared 4 bases from V and 6 bases from J, leaving 20 bases between. In germline, CDR1 is SGHRS, CDR2 YFSETQ. The CDR3 has 15 residues. Time point denoted: newly diagnosed GD, antithyroid drugs for less than 3 months. RNA isolated from PBMCs was used to make the TCR library. Construction of the TCR beta libraries employed iRepertoire HTBI primers in conjunction with Arm-PCR of CDR3 regions. TCRdb re-derived calls from the multiplex PCR reads in MiXCR, one entry per CDR3 protein. The data show over 350,000 distinct CDR3 sequences, with approximately 14% seen just once and roughly 15% held by the top ten. Many counts were recorded for this clonotype. This sample also appeared in a second study, on T cells in Graves' hyperthyroidism and ophthalmopathy.

Here the sequenced sample was peripheral blood mononuclear cells (PBMCs), taken at new diagnosis, from a patient treated with antithyroid drugs. This clonotype originated in a woman in her forties or fifties with Graves disease. The chain uses TRBV5-1 and TRBJ2-7; TRBD2 is a possible D gene (6 bases). The CDR3 loop reads CASSANGASAFEQYF. CDR3 bases: TGCGCCAGCAGCGCTAACGGGGCTAGCGCTTTCGAGCAGTACTTC.